Presented here are 10 T cell receptor beta chains from one specimen sequenced in a study of T cell clones after liver transplantation. The table came from immunoSEQ multiplex PCR; TCRdb's copy has only in-frame clones and leaves some out. The table lists about 45,000 clones, 85% to 90% of them singletons, with almost 2.5% in the top ten. The sample in question was CD4+ T cells from blood, obtained 24 months after liver transplant. The source of these receptors is a human patient who received a liver transplant. T cells may partly derive from the graft donor.

V usage is TRBV5-1 and J usage is TRBJ1-1, with D uncertain. Trimming removed 0 bases from V and 0 bases from J, with 9 bases in between. CDR3 length: 15 residues. Germline V gene sequence: CDR1 SGHRS, CDR2 YFSETQ. The CDR3 sequence: CASSLGERMNTEAFF. In nucleotides, the CDR3 is TGCGCCAGCAGCTTGGGTGAGAGGATGAACACTGAAGCTTTCTTT.

The rearrangement joins TRBV6-1 to TRBJ1-3; a weak D match, TRBD1 (5 bases). V gave up 3 bases and J gave up 3 bases, with 18 bases separating them. This CDR3 contains 17 residues. Germline V gene data show CDR1 as MNHNS and CDR2 as SASEGT. CDR3 loop: CASSDGQGRVGGNTIYF. Written as DNA, the CDR3 is TGTGCCAGCAGTGATGGTCAGGGAAGGGTCGGTGGAAACACCATATATTTT.

This clone was seen a few times. The rearrangement links TRBV19 to TRBJ2-3; D unclear. The CDR3 extends over 14 amino acids. The germline CDR1 and CDR2 sequences are LNHDA and SQIVND (reference sequence). Trimming left V 0 bases short and J 4 bases short, with 8 bases between. CDR3 amino acids: CASSIDLGPDTQYF. In DNA form, the CDR3 reads TGTGCCAGTAGTATAGATCTGGGTCCAGATACGCAGTATTTT.

This chain joins TRBV6-4 and TRBJ2-3; D is unclear. Germline CDR1 and CDR2: MRHNA and SNTAGT. This CDR3 region has 15 residues. Trimming removed 0 bases at V and 1 base at J, with 8 bases between. The CDR3: CASSDSTLRTDTQYF. DNA for the CDR3: TGTGCCAGCAGTGACTCTACCCTACGCACAGATACGCAGTATTTT.

A single count supports this clone. This chain joins TRBV5-6 and TRBJ2-4, with TRBD1 matching over 7 bases. Germline CDR1 and CDR2: SGHDT and YYEEEE. The V and J ends lost 4 bases and 6 bases, in that order; junction bases with no gene match: 4. CDR3 length: 13 residues. The CDR3 loop is CASSQYRGNIQYF. The CDR3 DNA follows: TGTGCCAGCAGCCAATACAGGGGAAACATTCAGTACTTC. Together with reference TRBV5-6 and TRBJ2-4, the CDR3 gives the full variable domain: DAGVTQSPTHLIKTRGQQVTLRCSPKSGHDTVSWYQQALGQGPQFIFQYYEEEERQRGNFPDRFSGHQFPNYSSELNVNALLLGDSALYLCASSQYRGNIQYFGAGTRLSVL.

The rearrangement links TRBV29-1 to TRBJ1-1; D is unresolved. Germline V gene lookup returns CDR1 SQVTM and CDR2 ANQGSEA. The CDR3 is 13 residues long. With 5 bases removed from V and 5 bases from J, the gap between germline ends came to 15 bases. CDR3 DNA sequence: TGCAGCGTTCGGGAGGGAGCAAAAACTGAAGCTTTCTTT. Translated: CSVREGAKTEAFF.

This rearrangement joins TRBV10-1 to TRBJ2-4; D may match TRBD1 or TRBD2 (6 bases each). This CDR3 is 18 amino acids long. The germline V gene encodes CDR1 WNHNN and CDR2 SYGVQD (reference sequence). Trimming pared 0 bases from V and 9 bases from J, leaving 24 bases between. Written as DNA, the CDR3 is TGCGCCAGCAGTGAGTCGTTGGTTGGATGGGGGGCCTTGAGCATTCAGTACTTC. This codes for CASSESLVGWGALSIQYF.

This clone was recorded a few times. The chain recombines TRBV4-2 with TRBJ1-5; 8 bases are a match to TRBD1. Trimming removed 4 bases from V and 4 bases from J; junction bases left unmatched: 9. This CDR3 region has 16 residues. Germline lookup yields CDR1 LGHNA and CDR2 YNFKEQ. CDR3 in amino acids: CASSLIGGQVNQPQHF. CDR3 nucleotides: TGTGCCAGCAGCCTCATAGGGGGACAGGTAAATCAGCCCCAGCATTTT.

V usage is TRBV27 and J usage is TRBJ2-2; D is ambiguous. The V end was cut by 2 bases, the J end by 6 bases, with 1 base between. The length of the CDR3 is 11 residues. Germline CDR1 MNHEY, CDR2 SMNVEV (reference sequence). CDR3 sequence: CASSLAGELFF. DNA for the CDR3: TGTGCCAGCAGTTTAGCCGGGGAGCTGTTTTTT.

V and J are TRBV5-1 and TRBJ2-7; D gene ambiguous. Deletions cut 4 bases from V and 4 bases from J, with 12 bases between. From germline, CDR1 is SGHRS and CDR2 YFSETQ. This CDR3 has 13 amino acids. The CDR3 reads CASSPMDLYEQYF. CDR3 nucleotides: TGCGCCAGCAGCCCCATGGACCTTTACGAGCAGTACTTC.